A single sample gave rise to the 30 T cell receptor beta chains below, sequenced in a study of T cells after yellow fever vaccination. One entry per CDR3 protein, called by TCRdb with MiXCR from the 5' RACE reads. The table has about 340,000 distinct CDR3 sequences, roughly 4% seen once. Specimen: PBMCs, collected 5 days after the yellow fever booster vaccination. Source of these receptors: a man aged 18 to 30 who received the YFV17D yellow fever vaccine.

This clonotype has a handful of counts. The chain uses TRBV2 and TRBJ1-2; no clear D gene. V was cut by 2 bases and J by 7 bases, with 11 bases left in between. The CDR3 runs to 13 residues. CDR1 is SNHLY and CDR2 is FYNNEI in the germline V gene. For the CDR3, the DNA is TGTGCCAGCAGTGAAATGGCAGAAACTGGCTACACCTTC. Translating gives CASSEMAETGYTF.

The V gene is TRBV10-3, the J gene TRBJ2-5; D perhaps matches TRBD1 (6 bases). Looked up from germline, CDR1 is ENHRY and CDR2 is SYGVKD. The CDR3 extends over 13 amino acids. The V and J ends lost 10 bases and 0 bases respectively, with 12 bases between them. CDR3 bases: TGTGCCACATTGGGGGACAACCAAGAGACCCAGTACTTC. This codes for CATLGDNQETQYF.

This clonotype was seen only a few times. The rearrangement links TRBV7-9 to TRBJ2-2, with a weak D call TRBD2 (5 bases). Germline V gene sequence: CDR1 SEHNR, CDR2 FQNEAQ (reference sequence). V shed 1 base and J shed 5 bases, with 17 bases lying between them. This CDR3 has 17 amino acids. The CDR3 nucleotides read TGTGCCAGCAGCTTAGTGACGGGATACCTAAGTACCGGGGAGCTGTTTTTT. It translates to CASSLVTGYLSTGELFF.

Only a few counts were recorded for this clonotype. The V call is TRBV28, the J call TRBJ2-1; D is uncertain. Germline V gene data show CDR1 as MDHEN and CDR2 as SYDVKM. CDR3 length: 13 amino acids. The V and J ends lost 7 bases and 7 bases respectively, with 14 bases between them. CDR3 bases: TGTGCCAGCACAGGCCCGAACTTAAATGAGCAGTTCTTC. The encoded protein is CASTGPNLNEQFF.

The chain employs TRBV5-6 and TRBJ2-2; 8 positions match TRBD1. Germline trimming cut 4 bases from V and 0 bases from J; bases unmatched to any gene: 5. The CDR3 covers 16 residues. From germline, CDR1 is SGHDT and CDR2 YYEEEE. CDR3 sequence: CASSPVDRANTGELFF. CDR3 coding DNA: TGTGCCAGCAGCCCGGTGGACAGGGCGAACACCGGGGAGCTGTTTTTT.

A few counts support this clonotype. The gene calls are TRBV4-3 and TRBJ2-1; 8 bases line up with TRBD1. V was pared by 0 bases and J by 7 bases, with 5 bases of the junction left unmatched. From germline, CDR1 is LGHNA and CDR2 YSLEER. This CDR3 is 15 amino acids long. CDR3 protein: CASSQESGGTNEQFF. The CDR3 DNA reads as TGCGCCAGCAGCCAAGAATCAGGGGGCACGAATGAGCAGTTCTTC.

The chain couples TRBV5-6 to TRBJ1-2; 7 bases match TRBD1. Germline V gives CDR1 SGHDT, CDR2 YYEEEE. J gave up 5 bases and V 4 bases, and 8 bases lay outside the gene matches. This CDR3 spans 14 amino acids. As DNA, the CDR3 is TGTGCCAGCAGCCAACAGACAGGGAGGTATGGCTACACCTTC. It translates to CASSQQTGRYGYTF.

The CDR3 bases are TGTGCCAGCAGCTTAGTAGATGTAGATACGCAGTATTTT. This encodes CASSLVDVDTQYF. The chain has TRBV7-9 and TRBJ2-3; the D is unclear. Germline V CDR1 and CDR2: SEHNR, FQNEAQ (reference sequence). The CDR3 runs 13 residues. Trimming cost V 1 base and J 5 bases, with 7 bases left between them.

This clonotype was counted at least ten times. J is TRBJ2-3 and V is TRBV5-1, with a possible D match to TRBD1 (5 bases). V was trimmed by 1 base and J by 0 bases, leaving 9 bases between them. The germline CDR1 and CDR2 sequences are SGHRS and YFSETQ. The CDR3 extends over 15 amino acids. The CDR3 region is CASSLRGSSTDTQYF. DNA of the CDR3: TGCGCCAGCAGCTTGAGGGGATCTAGCACAGATACGCAGTATTTT.

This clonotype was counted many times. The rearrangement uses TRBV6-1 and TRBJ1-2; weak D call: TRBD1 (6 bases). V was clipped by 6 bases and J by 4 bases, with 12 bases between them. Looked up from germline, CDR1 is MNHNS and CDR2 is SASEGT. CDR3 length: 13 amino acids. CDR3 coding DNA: TGTGCCAGCAGGAGGACAGAGATCTATGGCTACACCTTC. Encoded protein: CASRRTEIYGYTF.

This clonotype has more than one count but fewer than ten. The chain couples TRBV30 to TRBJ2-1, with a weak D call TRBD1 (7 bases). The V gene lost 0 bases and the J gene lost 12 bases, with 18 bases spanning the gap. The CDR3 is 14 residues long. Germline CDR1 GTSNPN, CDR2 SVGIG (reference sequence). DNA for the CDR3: TGTGCCTGGAGTGTACAGGGGACCCAGGGGGGGCAGTTCTTC. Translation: CAWSVQGTQGGQFF.

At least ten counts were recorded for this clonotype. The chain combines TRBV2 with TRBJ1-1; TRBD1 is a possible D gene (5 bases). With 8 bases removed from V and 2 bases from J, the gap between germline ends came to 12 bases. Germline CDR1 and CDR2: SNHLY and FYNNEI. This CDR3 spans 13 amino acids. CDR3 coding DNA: TGTGCCAGCCAGACAGACTTTAACACTGAAGCTTTCTTT. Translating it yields CASQTDFNTEAFF.

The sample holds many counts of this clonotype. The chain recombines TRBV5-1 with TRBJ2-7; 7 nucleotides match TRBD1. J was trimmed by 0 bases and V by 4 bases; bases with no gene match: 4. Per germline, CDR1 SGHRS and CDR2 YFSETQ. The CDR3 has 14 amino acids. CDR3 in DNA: TGCGCCAGCAGCACGGGACAGCTCTCCTACGAGCAGTACTTC. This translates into CASSTGQLSYEQYF.

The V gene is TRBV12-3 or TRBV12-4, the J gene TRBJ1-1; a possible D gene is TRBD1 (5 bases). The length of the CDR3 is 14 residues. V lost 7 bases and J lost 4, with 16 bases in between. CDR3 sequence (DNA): TGTGCCAGCACCCCAGGGCTACGGGGCACTGAAGCTTTCTTT. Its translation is CASTPGLRGTEAFF.

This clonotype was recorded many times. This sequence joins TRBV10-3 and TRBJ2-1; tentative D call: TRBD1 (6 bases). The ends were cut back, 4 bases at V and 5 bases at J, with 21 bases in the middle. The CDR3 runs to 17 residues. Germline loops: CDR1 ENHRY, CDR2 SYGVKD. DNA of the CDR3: TGTGCCATCAGTGGGCGCCCCCAGGGGATGGTCCACAATGAGCAGTTCTTC. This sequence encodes CAISGRPQGMVHNEQFF.

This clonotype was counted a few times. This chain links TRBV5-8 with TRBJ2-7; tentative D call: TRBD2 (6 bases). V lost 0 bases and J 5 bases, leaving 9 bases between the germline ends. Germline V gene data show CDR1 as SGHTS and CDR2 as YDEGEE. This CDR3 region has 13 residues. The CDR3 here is CASSLGGEHEQYF. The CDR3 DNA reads TGTGCCAGCAGCTTGGGGGGGGAGCACGAGCAGTACTTC. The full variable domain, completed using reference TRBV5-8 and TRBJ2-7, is EAGVTQSPTHLIKTRGQQATLRCSPISGHTSVYWYQQALGLGLQFLLWYDEGEERNRGNFPPRFSGRQFPNYSSELNVNALELEDSALYLCASSLGGEHEQYFGPGTRLTVT.

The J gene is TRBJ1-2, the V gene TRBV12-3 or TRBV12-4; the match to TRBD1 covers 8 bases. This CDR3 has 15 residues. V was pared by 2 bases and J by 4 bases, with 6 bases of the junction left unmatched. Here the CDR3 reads CASSLRDRGSYGYTF. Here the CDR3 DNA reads TGTGCCAGCAGTTTAAGAGACAGGGGATCCTATGGCTACACCTTC.

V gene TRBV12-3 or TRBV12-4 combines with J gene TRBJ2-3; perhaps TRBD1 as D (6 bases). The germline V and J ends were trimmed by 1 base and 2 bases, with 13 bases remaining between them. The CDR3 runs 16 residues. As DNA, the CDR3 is TGTGCCAGCAGTTTAGAGCTGGGGGCCCCCACAGATACGCAGTATTTT. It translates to CASSLELGAPTDTQYF.

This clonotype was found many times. CDR3: CASSSRVPGGISYEQYF. CDR3 nucleotide sequence: TGTGCCAGCAGTTCGCGGGTACCGGGGGGGATTTCCTACGAGCAGTACTTC. The V call is TRBV12-3 or TRBV12-4, the J call TRBJ2-7; 8 nucleotides agree with TRBD2. This CDR3 spans 17 amino acids. V shed 4 bases and J 1 base; nucleotides not matched to a gene: 12.

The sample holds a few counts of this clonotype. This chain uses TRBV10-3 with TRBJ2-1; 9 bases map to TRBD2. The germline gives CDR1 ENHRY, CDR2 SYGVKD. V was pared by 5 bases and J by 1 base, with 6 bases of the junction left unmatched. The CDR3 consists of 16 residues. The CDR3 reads CAISTSAGGSYNEQFF. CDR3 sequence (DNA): TGTGCCATCAGTACCTCGGCGGGGGGGTCCTACAATGAGCAGTTCTTC.

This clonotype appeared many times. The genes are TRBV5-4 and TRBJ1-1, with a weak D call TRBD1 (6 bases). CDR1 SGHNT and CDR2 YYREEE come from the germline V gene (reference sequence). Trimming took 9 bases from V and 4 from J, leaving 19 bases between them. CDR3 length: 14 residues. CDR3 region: CATGGQGSVTEAFF. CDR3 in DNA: TGTGCCACCGGCGGGCAGGGGTCGGTCACTGAAGCTTTCTTT.

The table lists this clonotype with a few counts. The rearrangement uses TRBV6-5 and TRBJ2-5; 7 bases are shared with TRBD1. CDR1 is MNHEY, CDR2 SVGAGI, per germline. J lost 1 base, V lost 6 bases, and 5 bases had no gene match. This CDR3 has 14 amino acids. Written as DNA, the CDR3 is TGTGCCAGCAGGCCTACAGGGGCCCAAGAGACCCAGTACTTC. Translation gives CASRPTGAQETQYF.

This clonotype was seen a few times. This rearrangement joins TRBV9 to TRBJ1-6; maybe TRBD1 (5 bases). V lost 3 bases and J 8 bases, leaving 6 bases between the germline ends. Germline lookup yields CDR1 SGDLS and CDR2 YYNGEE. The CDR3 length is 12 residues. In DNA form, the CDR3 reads TGTGCCAGCAGCGCAGGGTATTCACCCCTCCACTTT. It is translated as CASSAGYSPLHF.

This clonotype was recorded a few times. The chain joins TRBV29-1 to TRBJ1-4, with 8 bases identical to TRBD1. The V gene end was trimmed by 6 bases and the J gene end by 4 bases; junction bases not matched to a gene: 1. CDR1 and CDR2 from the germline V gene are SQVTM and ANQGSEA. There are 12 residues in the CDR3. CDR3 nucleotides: TGCAGCGTGACAGGGGATAATGAAAAACTGTTTTTT. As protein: CSVTGDNEKLFF. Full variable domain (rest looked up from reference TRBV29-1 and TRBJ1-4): SAVISQKPSRDICQRGTSLTIQCQVDSQVTMMFWYRQQPGQSLTLIATANQGSEATYESGFVIDKFPISRPNLTFSTLTVSNMSPEDSSIYLCSVTGDNEKLFFGSGTQLSVL.

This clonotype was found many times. CDR3 bases: TGTGCCATCAGTCCCCAAAGCGGGGGCACAGATACGCAGTATTTT. It specifies CAISPQSGGTDTQYF. The chain joins TRBV10-3 to TRBJ2-3; TRBD2 matches at 7 bases. There are 15 residues in the CDR3. The V and J ends lost 5 bases and 1 base, in that order; junction bases with no gene match: 6. The germline V gene has CDR1 ENHRY and CDR2 SYGVKD.

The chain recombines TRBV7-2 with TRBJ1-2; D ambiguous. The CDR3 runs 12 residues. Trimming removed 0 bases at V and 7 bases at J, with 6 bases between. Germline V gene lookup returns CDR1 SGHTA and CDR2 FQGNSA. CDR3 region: CASSLAPSGYTF. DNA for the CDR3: TGTGCCAGCAGCTTAGCTCCGAGTGGCTACACCTTC.

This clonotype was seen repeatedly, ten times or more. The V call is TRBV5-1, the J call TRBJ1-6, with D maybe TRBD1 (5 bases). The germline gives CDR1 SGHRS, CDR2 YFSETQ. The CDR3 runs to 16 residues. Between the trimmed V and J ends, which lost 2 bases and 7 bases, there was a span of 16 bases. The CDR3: CASSLGAYRGNSPLHF. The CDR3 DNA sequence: TGCGCCAGCAGCTTAGGGGCCTACCGGGGGAATTCACCCCTCCACTTT.

The CDR3 DNA follows: TGTGCCACCTTGATCAACTCGGAGACCCAGTACTTC. It specifies CATLINSETQYF. The chain is built from TRBV24-1 and TRBJ2-5, with D unclear. Trimming took off 9 bases at V and 5 bases at J, with 12 bases between the two ends. The CDR3 spans 12 residues. Germline values: CDR1 KGHDR, CDR2 SFDVKD.

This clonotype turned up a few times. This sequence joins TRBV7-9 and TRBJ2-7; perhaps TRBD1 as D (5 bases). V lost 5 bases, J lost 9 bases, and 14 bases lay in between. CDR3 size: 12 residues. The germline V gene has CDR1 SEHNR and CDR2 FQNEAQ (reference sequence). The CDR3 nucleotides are TGTGCCAGCAGCCACGACGATCAGGGGCAGTACGTC. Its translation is CASSHDDQGQYV.

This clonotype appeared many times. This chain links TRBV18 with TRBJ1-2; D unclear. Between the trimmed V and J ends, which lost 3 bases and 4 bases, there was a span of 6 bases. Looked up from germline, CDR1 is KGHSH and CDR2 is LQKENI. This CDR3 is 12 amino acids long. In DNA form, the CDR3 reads TGTGCCAGCTCACCCGACGGCTATGGCTACACCTTC. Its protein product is CASSPDGYGYTF.